This TCR beta chain was identified during a study of T cell repertoires in cytomegalovirus infection (dated by TCRdb to between 2018 and 2021). In terms of the full investigation: Alongside well-studied HLA-B-restricted epitopes, the peptide stimulations were aimed at recently identified HLA-C-restricted CMV epitopes, whose presentation resists viral immunomodulation. Because public TCR beta signatures pointed to carriage of CMV infection together with the matching HLA type, the HLA type of each donor mattered for the analysis.

Broad study findings and their caveats: Cumulative frequency of public TCR beta family members discriminated carriers of CMV infection plus the relevant HLA type in this cohort and an independent roughly 330-donor cohort. The ex vivo response was dominated by HLA-C-restricted CMV-specific TCR beta clonotypes, and the single most frequent clonotype in two of eight donors was supplied by these HLA-C-restricted clonotypes.

In light of the paper, this sample's treatment or condition label describes: in vitro stimulation with specific CMV peptide epitopes to enrich CMV-specific T cells. In the germline V gene (reference sequence), CDR1 corresponds to MNHEY and CDR2 to SMNVEV. From cysteine to phenylalanine, the CDR3 is 14 amino acids long. The DNA shown is the 42-base CDR3, in frame from base 1. The sequencer was an Illumina HiSeq 1500. TCRdb passed the public sequencing reads through fastp at Q25 and MiXCR, retaining productive beta sequences. Rows with one shared CDR3 protein collapse into an entry with the most common genes and DNA. The sample includes 900,000 to 950,000 distinct CDR3 sequences, with approximately 30% observed a single time. Clones ranked in the top ten supply roughly an eighth of the sample. This clonotype was recorded only once. Its antigen has not been determined. The junction and the germline gene differ at one end; a read error may be behind it.

The receptor was derived from a human donor in good health (CMV status not recorded). Some clones in this sample may be carry-over from other donors' samples. Material: cultured CD8+ T cells from PBMCs, obtained from culture after CMV antigen stimulation. The chain couples TRBV27 to TRBJ1-5; tentative D gene TRBD1, with 5 bases matching. In nucleotide form, the sequence is TGTGCCAACAGTACCAGGGATAGCAATCAGCCCCAGCATTTT. It specifies CANSTRDSNQPQHF.